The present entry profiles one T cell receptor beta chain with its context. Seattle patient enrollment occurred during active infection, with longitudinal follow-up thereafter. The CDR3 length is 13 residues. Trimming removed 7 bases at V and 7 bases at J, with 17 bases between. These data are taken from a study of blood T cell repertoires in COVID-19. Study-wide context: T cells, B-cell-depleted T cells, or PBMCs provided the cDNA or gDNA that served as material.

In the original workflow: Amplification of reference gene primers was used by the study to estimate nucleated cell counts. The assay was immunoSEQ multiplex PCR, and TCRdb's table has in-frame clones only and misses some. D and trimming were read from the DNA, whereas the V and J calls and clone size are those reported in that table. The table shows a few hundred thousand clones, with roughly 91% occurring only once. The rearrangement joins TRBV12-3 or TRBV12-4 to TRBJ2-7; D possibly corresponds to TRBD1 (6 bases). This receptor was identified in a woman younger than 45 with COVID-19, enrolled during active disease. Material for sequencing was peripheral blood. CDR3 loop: CASKGVSPREQYF. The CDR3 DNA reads TGTGCCAGCAAGGGGGTATCCCCTCGGGAGCAGTACTTC.